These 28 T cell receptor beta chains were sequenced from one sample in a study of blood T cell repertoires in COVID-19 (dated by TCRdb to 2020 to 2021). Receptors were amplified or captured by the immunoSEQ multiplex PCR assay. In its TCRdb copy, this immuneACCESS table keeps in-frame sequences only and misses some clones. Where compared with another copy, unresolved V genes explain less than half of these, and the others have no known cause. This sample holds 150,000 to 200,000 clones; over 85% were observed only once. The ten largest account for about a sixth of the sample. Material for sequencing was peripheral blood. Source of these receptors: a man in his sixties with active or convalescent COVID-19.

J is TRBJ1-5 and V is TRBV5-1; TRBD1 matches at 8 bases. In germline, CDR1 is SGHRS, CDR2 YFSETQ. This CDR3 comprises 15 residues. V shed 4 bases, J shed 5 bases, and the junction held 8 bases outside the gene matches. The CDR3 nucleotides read TGCGCCAGCAGCACCGGACAGGGAGAGGATCAGCCCCAGCATTTT. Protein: CASSTGQGEDQPQHF.

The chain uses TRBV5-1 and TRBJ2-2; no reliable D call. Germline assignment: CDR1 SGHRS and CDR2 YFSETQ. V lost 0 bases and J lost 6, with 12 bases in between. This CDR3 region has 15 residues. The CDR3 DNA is TGCGCCAGCAGCTTGGAACAAGGCGGCCCCGGGGAGCTGTTTTTT. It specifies CASSLEQGGPGELFF.

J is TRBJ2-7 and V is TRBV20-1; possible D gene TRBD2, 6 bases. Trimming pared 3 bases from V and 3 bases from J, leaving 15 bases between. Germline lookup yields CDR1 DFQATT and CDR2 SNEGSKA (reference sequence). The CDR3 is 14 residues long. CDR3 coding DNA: TGCAGTGCTAGTCGGGAGTCCTTGCTCTACGAGCAGTACTTC. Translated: CSASRESLLYEQYF.

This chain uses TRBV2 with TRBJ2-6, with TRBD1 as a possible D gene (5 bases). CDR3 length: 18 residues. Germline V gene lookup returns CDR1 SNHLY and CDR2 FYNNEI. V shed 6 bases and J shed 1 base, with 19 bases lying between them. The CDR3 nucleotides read TGTGCCAGCAGCCCAGGGCCCTATCTGGAATCTGGGGCCAACGTCCTGACTTTC. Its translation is CASSPGPYLESGANVLTF.

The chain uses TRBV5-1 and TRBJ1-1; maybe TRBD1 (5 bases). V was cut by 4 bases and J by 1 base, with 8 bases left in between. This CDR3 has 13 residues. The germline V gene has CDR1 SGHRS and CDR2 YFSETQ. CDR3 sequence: CASSTGGNTEAFF. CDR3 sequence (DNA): TGCGCCAGCAGCACCGGGGGGAACACTGAAGCTTTCTTT.

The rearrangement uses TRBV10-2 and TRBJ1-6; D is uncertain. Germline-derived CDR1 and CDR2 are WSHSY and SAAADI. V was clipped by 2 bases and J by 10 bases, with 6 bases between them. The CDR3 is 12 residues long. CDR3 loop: CASSEASSPLHF. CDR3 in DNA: TGCGCCAGCAGTGAGGCAAGCTCACCCCTCCACTTT.

The CDR3 nucleotides read TGTGCTAGTGGCGTGGTAGGGAGCTCCTACAATGAGCAGTTCTTC. Translated, it gives CASGVVGSSYNEQFF. The chain uses TRBV12-5 and TRBJ2-1; TRBD2 is a possible D gene (5 bases). V lost 6 bases to trimming and J lost 0 bases, with 12 bases between them. The CDR3 has 15 amino acids. Germline values: CDR1 LGHNT, CDR2 FRNRAP.

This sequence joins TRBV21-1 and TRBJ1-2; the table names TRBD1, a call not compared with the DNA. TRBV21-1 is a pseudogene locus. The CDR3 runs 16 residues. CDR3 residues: CASSGPLTDTNYGYTF. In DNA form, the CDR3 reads TGTGCCAGCAGCGGCCCCCTGACAGATACTAACTATGGCTACACCTTC.

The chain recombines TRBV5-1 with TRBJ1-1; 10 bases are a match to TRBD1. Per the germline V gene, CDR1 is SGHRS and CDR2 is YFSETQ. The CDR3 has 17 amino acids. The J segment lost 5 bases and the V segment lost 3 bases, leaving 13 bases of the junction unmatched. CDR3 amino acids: CASSSGTGEVSRTEAFF. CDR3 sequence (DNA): TGCGCCAGCAGCTCGGGGACAGGGGAAGTAAGTCGGACTGAAGCTTTCTTT.

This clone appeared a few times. The CDR3 sequence is CASSLAGLSEKLFF. The CDR3 nucleotides read TGTGCCAGCAGCTTAGCAGGGCTCAGTGAAAAACTGTTTTTT. The chain links TRBV11-2 to TRBJ1-4; a possible D gene is TRBD1 (5 bases). In germline, CDR1 is SGHAT, CDR2 FQNNGV. Trimming shortened V by 1 base and J by 7 bases, and 10 bases separated the two germline ends. The CDR3 sequence is 14 residues long.

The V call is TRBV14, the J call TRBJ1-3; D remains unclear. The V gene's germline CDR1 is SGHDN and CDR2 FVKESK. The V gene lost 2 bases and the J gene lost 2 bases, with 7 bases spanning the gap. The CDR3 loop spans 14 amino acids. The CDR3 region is CASSQSVPGNTIYF. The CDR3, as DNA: TGTGCCAGCAGCCAATCAGTCCCTGGAAACACCATATATTTT.

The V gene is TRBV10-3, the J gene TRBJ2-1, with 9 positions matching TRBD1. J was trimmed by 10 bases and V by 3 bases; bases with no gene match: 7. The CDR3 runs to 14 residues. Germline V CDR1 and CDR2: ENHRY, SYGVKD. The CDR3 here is CAISEGTGFREQFF. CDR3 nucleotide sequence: TGTGCCATCAGTGAAGGGACAGGGTTCCGGGAGCAGTTCTTC.

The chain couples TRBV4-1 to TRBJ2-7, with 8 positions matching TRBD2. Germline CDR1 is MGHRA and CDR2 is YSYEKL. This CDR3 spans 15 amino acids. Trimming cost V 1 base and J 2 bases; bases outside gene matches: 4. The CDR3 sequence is CASSQGGLEAYEQYF. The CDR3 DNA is TGCGCCAGCAGCCAAGGGGGACTAGAGGCCTACGAGCAGTACTTC.

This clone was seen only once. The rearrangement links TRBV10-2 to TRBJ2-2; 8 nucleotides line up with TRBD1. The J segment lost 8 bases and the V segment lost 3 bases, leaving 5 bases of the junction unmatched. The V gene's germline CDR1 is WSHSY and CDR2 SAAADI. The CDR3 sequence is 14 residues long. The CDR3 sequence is CASSEQGVSGELFF. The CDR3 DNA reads TGCGCCAGCAGTGAACAGGGGGTCTCTGGGGAGCTGTTTTTT.

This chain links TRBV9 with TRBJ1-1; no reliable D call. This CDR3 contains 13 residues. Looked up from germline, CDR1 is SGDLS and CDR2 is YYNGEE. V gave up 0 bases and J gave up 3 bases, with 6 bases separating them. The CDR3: CASSVATDTEAFF. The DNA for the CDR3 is TGTGCCAGCAGCGTAGCTACAGACACTGAAGCTTTCTTT. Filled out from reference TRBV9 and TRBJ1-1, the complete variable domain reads DSGVTQTPKHLITATGQRVTLRCSPRSGDLSVYWYQQSLDQGLQFLIQYYNGEERAKGNILERFSAQQFPDLHSELNLSSLELGDSALYFCASSVATDTEAFFGQGTRLTVV.

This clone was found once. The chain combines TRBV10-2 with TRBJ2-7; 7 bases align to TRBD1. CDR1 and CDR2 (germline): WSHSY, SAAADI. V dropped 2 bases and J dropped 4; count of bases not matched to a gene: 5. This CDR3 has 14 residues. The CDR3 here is CASSEDMTGYEQYF. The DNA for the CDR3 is TGCGCCAGCAGTGAGGATATGACAGGGTACGAGCAGTACTTC.

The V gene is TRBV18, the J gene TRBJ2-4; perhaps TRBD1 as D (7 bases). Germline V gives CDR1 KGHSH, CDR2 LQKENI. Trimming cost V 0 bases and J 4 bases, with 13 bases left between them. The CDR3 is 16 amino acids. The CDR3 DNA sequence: TGTGCCAGCTCACCACCGGAGGGACAGCCAAAAAACATTCAGTACTTC. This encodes CASSPPEGQPKNIQYF.

The CDR3 region has the DNA TGTGCCAGTAGTATATTTCCCGGACTAGCGGTCCGTCAAGAGACCCAGTACTTC. Its protein is CASSIFPGLAVRQETQYF. The chain is built from TRBV19 and TRBJ2-5; 10 bases align to TRBD2. This CDR3 contains 18 residues. J was trimmed by 2 bases and V by 2 bases; bases with no gene match: 11. Germline loops: CDR1 LNHDA, CDR2 SQIVND (reference sequence).

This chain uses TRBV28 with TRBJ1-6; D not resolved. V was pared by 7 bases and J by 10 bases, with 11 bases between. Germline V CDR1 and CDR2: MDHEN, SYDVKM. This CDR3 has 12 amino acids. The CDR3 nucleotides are TGTGCCAGCATGGCAGAAAACTCACCCCTCCACTTT. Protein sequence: CASMAENSPLHF.

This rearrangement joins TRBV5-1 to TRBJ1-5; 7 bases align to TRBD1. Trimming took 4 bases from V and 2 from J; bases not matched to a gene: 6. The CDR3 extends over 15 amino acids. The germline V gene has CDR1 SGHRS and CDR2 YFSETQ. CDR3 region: CASSEGAGGNQPQHF. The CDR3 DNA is TGCGCCAGCAGCGAGGGGGCAGGGGGCAATCAGCCCCAGCATTTT.

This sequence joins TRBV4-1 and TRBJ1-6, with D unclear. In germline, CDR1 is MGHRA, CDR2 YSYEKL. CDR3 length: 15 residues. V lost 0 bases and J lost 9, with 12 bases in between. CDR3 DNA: TGCGCCAGCAGCCAAGATTACCCCGAGCTTTCACCCCTCCACTTT. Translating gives CASSQDYPELSPLHF.

The CDR3 nucleotides are TGCAGCGTTGAGGACAGAAACTATGGCTACACCTTC. This sequence encodes CSVEDRNYGYTF. V and J are TRBV29-1 and TRBJ1-2, with a weak D call TRBD1 (6 bases). This CDR3 is 12 amino acids long. Deletions cut 3 bases from V and 2 bases from J, with 7 bases between. Per germline, CDR1 SQVTM and CDR2 ANQGSEA. The whole variable domain, remainder taken from reference TRBV29-1 and TRBJ1-2, is SAVISQKPSRDICQRGTSLTIQCQVDSQVTMMFWYRQQPGQSLTLIATANQGSEATYESGFVIDKFPISRPNLTFSTLTVSNMSPEDSSIYLCSVEDRNYGYTFGSGTRLTVV.

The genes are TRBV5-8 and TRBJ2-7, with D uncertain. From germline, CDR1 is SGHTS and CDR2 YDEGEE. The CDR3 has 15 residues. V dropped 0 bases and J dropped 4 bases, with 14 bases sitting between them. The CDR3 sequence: CASSLAGLSGYEQYF. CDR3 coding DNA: TGTGCCAGCAGCTTGGCCGGCCTTTCGGGTTACGAGCAGTACTTC.

In DNA form, the CDR3 reads TGTGCCAGCAGCTGGGGGAACCGCGGGGTCACTGAAGCTTTCTTT. Protein: CASSWGNRGVTEAFF. This rearrangement joins TRBV7-8 to TRBJ1-1; possibly TRBD1 for D (5 bases). The CDR3 is 15 amino acids. CDR1 SGHVS and CDR2 FQNEAQ come from the germline V gene. Trimming removed 4 bases from V and 4 bases from J, with 16 bases in between.

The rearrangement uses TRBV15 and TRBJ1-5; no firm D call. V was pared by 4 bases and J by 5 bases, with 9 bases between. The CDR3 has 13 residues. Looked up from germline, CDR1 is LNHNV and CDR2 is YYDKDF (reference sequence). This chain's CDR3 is CATSITGYQPQHF. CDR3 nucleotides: TGTGCCACCAGCATCACGGGATATCAGCCCCAGCATTTT.

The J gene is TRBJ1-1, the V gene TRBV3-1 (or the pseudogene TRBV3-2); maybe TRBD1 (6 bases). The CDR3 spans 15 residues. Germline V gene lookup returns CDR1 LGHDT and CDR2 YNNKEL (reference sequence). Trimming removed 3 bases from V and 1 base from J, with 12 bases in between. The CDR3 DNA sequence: TGTGCCAGCAGCCAGGCCAGAGGGGGGAACACTGAAGCTTTCTTT. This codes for CASSQARGGNTEAFF.

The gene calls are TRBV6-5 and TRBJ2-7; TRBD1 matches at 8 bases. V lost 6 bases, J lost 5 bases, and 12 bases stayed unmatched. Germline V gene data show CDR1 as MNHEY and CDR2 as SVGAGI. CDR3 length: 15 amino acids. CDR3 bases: TGTGCCAGCAGCCAACACGGACAGGGAGCGAACGAGCAGTACTTC. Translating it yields CASSQHGQGANEQYF.

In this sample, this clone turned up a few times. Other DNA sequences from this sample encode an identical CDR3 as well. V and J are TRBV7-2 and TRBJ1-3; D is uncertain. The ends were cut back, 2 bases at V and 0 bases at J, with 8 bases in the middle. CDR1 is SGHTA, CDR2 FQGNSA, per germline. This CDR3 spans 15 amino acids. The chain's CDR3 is CASSLSGFSGNTIYF. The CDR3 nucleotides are TGTGCCAGCAGCTTAAGTGGCTTCTCTGGAAACACCATATATTTT.